One and the same sample provided the 27 T cell receptor beta chains below, sequenced in a study of blood T cell repertoires in COVID-19. Method: immunoSEQ multiplex PCR; TCRdb's copy keeps in-frame clones and lacks some. In the table there are 90,000 to 150,000 clones, 60% to 85% of which are singletons. The source material was peripheral blood. These receptors came from a man aged 70 or older with acute or convalescent COVID-19.

About this clone: Distinct nucleotide sequences in the sample also encode this CDR3. J is TRBJ1-5 and V is TRBV18; D remains unclear. CDR1 is KGHSH, CDR2 LQKENI, per germline. There are 13 residues in the CDR3. V shed 2 bases and J shed 5 bases, with 7 bases lying between them. CDR3 DNA: TGTGCCAGCTCACCAGGTAGAGATCAGCCCCAGCATTTT. Translated: CASSPGRDQPQHF.

The V call is TRBV5-3, the J call TRBJ1-4; D possibly corresponds to TRBD1 (6 bases). TRBV5-3 is noted as an ORF with a role that remains uncertain. The CDR3 covers 15 residues. V was cut by 0 bases and J by 8 bases, with 14 bases left in between. The CDR3 DNA is TGTGCCAGAAGCTTGGTGGGCAGGGGCTACGAAAAACTGTTTTTT. The encoded protein is CARSLVGRGYEKLFF.

The chain links TRBV18 to TRBJ1-1; 9 nucleotides match TRBD1. Per the germline V gene, CDR1 is KGHSH and CDR2 is LQKENI. The CDR3 spans 14 residues. The V gene end was trimmed by 3 bases and the J gene end by 5 bases; junction bases not matched to a gene: 4. The CDR3 nucleotides read TGTGCCAGCTCACCCCGGGACAGGGATACTGAAGCTTTCTTT. It is translated as CASSPRDRDTEAFF.

As to this clone: One base away lies a much larger clone, so this may be a sequencing read error. The chain combines TRBV5-8 with TRBJ2-5; TRBD1 matches at 7 bases. The CDR3 is 13 residues long. Trimming took 4 bases from V and 2 from J; bases not matched to a gene: 2. CDR1 SGHTS and CDR2 YDEGEE come from the germline V gene. The CDR3 loop reads CASSRDRQETQYF. DNA for the CDR3: TGTGCCAGCAGCCGGGACAGACAAGAGACCCAGTACTTC.

J is TRBJ2-5 and V is TRBV28, with D maybe TRBD2 (5 bases). V gave up 5 bases and J gave up 5 bases, with 27 bases separating them. The CDR3 contains 18 residues. Germline assignment: CDR1 MDHEN and CDR2 SYDVKM. CDR3 loop: CASSTDWASPNIMETQYF. CDR3 DNA: TGTGCCAGCAGTACCGATTGGGCTAGCCCGAACATTATGGAGACCCAGTACTTC.

The chain has TRBV28 and TRBJ2-2; possible D gene TRBD1, 5 bases. Per the germline V gene, CDR1 is MDHEN and CDR2 is SYDVKM. CDR3 length: 14 amino acids. The V and J ends lost 4 bases and 1 base respectively, with 7 bases between them. CDR3 coding DNA: TGTGCCAGCAGTTCCGGACAGAACACCGGGGAGCTGTTTTTT. The encoded protein is CASSSGQNTGELFF.

The V and J genes are TRBV4-2 and TRBJ2-7; D is unclear. V was trimmed by 1 base and J by 2 bases, leaving 12 bases between them. This CDR3 comprises 15 residues. In germline, CDR1 is LGHNA, CDR2 YNFKEQ. CDR3 bases: TGTGCCAGCAGCCAAGCCCTCGCCAGTACCTACGAGCAGTACTTC. It specifies CASSQALASTYEQYF.

CDR3 sequence (DNA): TGCGCCAGCAGCTTGGATGGGGGCCTGAACACTGAAGCTTTCTTT. Residues: CASSLDGGLNTEAFF. V is TRBV5-1 and J is TRBJ1-1, with D possibly being TRBD1 (6 bases). This CDR3 is 15 amino acids long. Germline CDR1 SGHRS, CDR2 YFSETQ. V gave up 0 bases and J gave up 0 bases, with 9 bases separating them.

The V call is TRBV10-1, the J call TRBJ2-6; possibly TRBD2 for D (6 bases). The CDR3 sequence is 19 residues long. V was shortened by 7 bases and J by 0 bases, with 22 bases between the two germline ends. From germline, CDR1 is WNHNN and CDR2 SYGVQD (reference sequence). The CDR3 region is CASNSGLPRISSGANVLTF. CDR3 in DNA: TGCGCCAGCAATTCGGGACTCCCACGAATTAGCTCTGGGGCCAACGTCCTGACTTTC.

V gene TRBV2 combines with J gene TRBJ1-2; tentatively, D is TRBD1 (5 bases). Germline CDR1 reads SNHLY; CDR2 reads FYNNEI. There are 14 residues in the CDR3. The ends were cut back, 4 bases at V and 6 bases at J, with 15 bases in the middle. In nucleotides, the CDR3 is TGTGCCAGCAGTGGACCGGGACGGGGGGATGGCTACACCTTC. Amino acid sequence: CASSGPGRGDGYTF.

The chain recombines TRBV4-2 with TRBJ2-7, with TRBD2 as a possible D gene (6 bases). This CDR3 contains 17 residues. Trimming cost V 1 base and J 6 bases, with 22 bases left between them. CDR1 and CDR2 from the germline V gene are LGHNA and YNFKEQ. The CDR3: CASSQVDEDERVGEQYF. CDR3 sequence (DNA): TGTGCCAGCAGCCAAGTTGATGAGGATGAGCGGGTAGGCGAGCAGTACTTC.

The V and J genes are TRBV10-1 and TRBJ1-5, with D possibly TRBD1 on 6 matching bases. Germline CDR1 reads WNHNN; CDR2 reads SYGVQD (reference sequence). The V gene lost 3 bases and the J gene lost 4 bases, with 10 bases spanning the gap. The CDR3 has 14 amino acids. CDR3 nucleotide sequence: TGCGCCAGCAGTGATGACAGGCTTAATCAGCCCCAGCATTTT. Amino acids: CASSDDRLNQPQHF.

This clone occurred once. This rearrangement joins TRBV6-1 to TRBJ1-3; the match to TRBD1 covers 8 bases. Losses at the gene ends were 0 bases for V and 8 bases for J; bases not matched to a gene: 6. The CDR3 runs 15 residues. From germline, CDR1 is MNHNS and CDR2 SASEGT. In DNA form, the CDR3 reads TGTGCCAGCAGTGAAGCGCCAGGGGGCGCATACACCATATATTTT. Its translation: CASSEAPGGAYTIYF.

The V and J genes are TRBV18 and TRBJ2-2; 9 nucleotides match TRBD2. The V gene end was trimmed by 6 bases and the J gene end by 1 base; junction bases not matched to a gene: 9. The CDR3 runs 17 residues. CDR1 is KGHSH and CDR2 is LQKENI in the germline V gene. CDR3 in amino acids: CASSPFSGGLNTGELFF. CDR3 nucleotide sequence: TGTGCCAGCTCTCCGTTCAGCGGGGGGCTGAACACCGGGGAGCTGTTTTTT.

The gene calls are TRBV6-2 or TRBV6-3 and TRBJ2-7, with TRBD2 identical over 8 bases. With 6 bases clipped from V and 6 bases from J, the junction kept 10 bases outside the gene matches. The CDR3 has 14 amino acids. The germline V gene encodes CDR1 MNHEY and CDR2 SVGEGT. CDR3: CASSPTGGAAEQYF. The DNA for the CDR3 is TGTGCCAGCAGCCCTACCGGGGGGGCCGCCGAGCAGTACTTC.

This clone was detected only once. The CDR3 spells CASSQDSGANVLTF. DNA for the CDR3: TGTGCCAGCAGCCAGGACTCTGGGGCCAACGTCCTGACTTTC. The V call is TRBV6-5, the J call TRBJ2-6, with unresolved D. The V and J ends lost 6 bases and 0 bases respectively, with 6 bases between them. CDR1 MNHEY and CDR2 SVGAGI come from the germline V gene. The CDR3 is made up of 14 amino acids.

The V and J genes are TRBV18 and TRBJ2-1, with D possibly being TRBD1 (8 bases). Germline CDR1 is KGHSH and CDR2 is LQKENI. V lost 3 bases and J 10 bases, leaving 16 bases between the germline ends. CDR3 length: 14 residues. This CDR3 reads CASSPWTGRGEQFF. CDR3 bases: TGTGCCAGCTCACCGTGGACAGGGAGGGGCGAGCAGTTCTTC.

The rearrangement links TRBV15 to TRBJ1-5, with D perhaps matching TRBD1 (5 bases). There are 15 residues in the CDR3. Germline V gives CDR1 LNHNV, CDR2 YYDKDF (reference sequence). V lost 2 bases and J lost 3, with 11 bases in between. The CDR3 protein is CATSRSDSSNQPQHF. The CDR3 DNA is TGTGCCACCAGCAGATCCGACAGCTCCAATCAGCCCCAGCATTTT. The variable domain in full, completed from reference TRBV15 and TRBJ1-5, reads DAMVIQNPRYQVTQFGKPVTLSCSQTLNHNVMYWYQQKSSQAPKLLFHYYDKDFNNEADTPDNFQSRRPNTSFCFLDIRSPGLGDTAMYLCATSRSDSSNQPQHFGDGTRLSIL.

The V and J genes are TRBV10-3 and TRBJ2-2; 8 positions agree with TRBD2. The germline CDR1 and CDR2 sequences are ENHRY and SYGVKD. This CDR3 spans 16 amino acids. Trimming cost V 4 bases and J 0 bases; bases outside gene matches: 4. The CDR3 protein is CAISGSGVTNTGELFF. CDR3 bases: TGTGCCATCAGTGGTAGCGGGGTCACGAACACCGGGGAGCTGTTTTTT.

As DNA, the CDR3 is TGTGCCAGCAGACCAGGGGGCGCTGGGGCCAACGTCCTGACTTTC. Translated: CASRPGGAGANVLTF. The rearrangement links TRBV7-2 to TRBJ2-6, with 8 bases aligning to TRBD1. The CDR3 sequence is 15 residues long. Trimming took 6 bases from V and 2 from J; bases not matched to a gene: 3. CDR1 SGHTA and CDR2 FQGNSA come from the germline V gene.

The chain joins TRBV7-2 to TRBJ2-7, with D tentatively TRBD1 (5 bases). The CDR3 loop spans 15 amino acids. CDR1 SGHTA and CDR2 FQGNSA come from the germline V gene. V was clipped by 4 bases and J by 2 bases, with 15 bases between them. The CDR3 spells CASSSRLTGAYEQYF. CDR3 nucleotide sequence: TGTGCCAGCAGCTCTAGACTTACAGGTGCCTACGAGCAGTACTTC.

The table lists this clone with a count of one. The V and J genes are TRBV5-5 and TRBJ2-7; D not resolved. V was pared by 0 bases and J by 5 bases, with 15 bases between. The V gene's germline CDR1 is SGHKS and CDR2 YYEKEE (reference sequence). This CDR3 comprises 15 residues. The CDR3 nucleotides read TGTGCCAGCAGCTTGGAACTTGGTTGGTACGACGAGCAGTACTTC. It is translated as CASSLELGWYDEQYF.

V gene TRBV7-3 combines with J gene TRBJ2-5; D gene ambiguous. The germline V gene encodes CDR1 SGHTA and CDR2 FQGTGA. V shed 4 bases and J shed 1 base, with 10 bases lying between them. CDR3 length equals 14 residues. CDR3 in DNA: TGTGCCAGCAGCTCCCCCGGTATCCAAGAGACCCAGTACTTC. Its protein product is CASSSPGIQETQYF.

The chain has TRBV28 and TRBJ1-5, with 7 bases that match TRBD1. Germline V gene data show CDR1 as MDHEN and CDR2 as SYDVKM. After removal of 2 bases from V and 7 bases from J, the junction contained 8 bases not matched to a gene. This CDR3 comprises 15 residues. CDR3 sequence: CASSLGGQQFQPQHF. CDR3 sequence (DNA): TGTGCCAGCAGTTTAGGGGGACAGCAATTCCAGCCCCAGCATTTT.

J is TRBJ1-1 and V is TRBV18, with 7 bases fitting TRBD1. The trim removed 3 bases at V and 10 bases at J, leaving 17 bases unmatched. This CDR3 has 16 residues. Germline V gene sequence: CDR1 KGHSH, CDR2 LQKENI. The CDR3 DNA is TGTGCCAGCTCACCCCTGGGACAGCTCTACGCTCGTGGAGCTTTCTTT. Protein product: CASSPLGQLYARGAFF.

This sequence joins TRBV7-9 and TRBJ2-3; 7 nucleotides line up with TRBD2. CDR1 and CDR2 from the germline V gene are SEHNR and FQNEAQ (reference sequence). There are 15 residues in the CDR3. The J segment lost 3 bases and the V segment lost 4 bases, leaving 7 bases of the junction unmatched. The CDR3 spells CASSSPLAETDTQYF. The CDR3 coding sequence is TGTGCCAGCAGCTCACCCCTAGCGGAGACAGATACGCAGTATTTT.

This clone is a singleton in its sample. The chain has TRBV12-3 or TRBV12-4 and TRBJ2-4; tentative D call: TRBD2 (6 bases). The CDR3 length is 13 residues. V was shortened by 6 bases and J by 9 bases, with 15 bases between the two germline ends. The CDR3 DNA reads as TGTGCCAGCAGGCAGATGGGGGGTGCCATTCAGTACTTC. Protein product: CASRQMGGAIQYF.